Each of the 25 T cell receptor beta chains below was sequenced from the same sample in a study of T cell changes during pregnancy in multiple sclerosis. The method was immunoSEQ multiplex PCR; TCRdb's version includes in-frame clones alone and lacks a portion of them. The data hold about 77,000 clones, with more than 85% observed a single time. The sequenced sample was peripheral blood, obtained after pregnancy. These receptors were obtained from a female donor in good health, enrolled as a control in a pregnancy study.

The rearrangement joins TRBV6-1 to TRBJ2-7; maybe TRBD2 (7 bases). Germline loops: CDR1 MNHNS, CDR2 SASEGT. The CDR3 sequence is 15 residues long. Trimming cost V 2 bases and J 2 bases, with 13 bases left between them. CDR3 residues: CASSESPGGPYEQYF. DNA for the CDR3: TGTGCCAGCAGTGAATCCCCGGGGGGCCCCTACGAGCAGTACTTC.

The chain uses TRBV6-6 and TRBJ1-4; D might be TRBD1 (5 bases). Trimming took off 0 bases at V and 8 bases at J, with 13 bases between the two ends. The V gene's germline CDR1 is MNHNY and CDR2 SVGAGI (reference sequence). The CDR3 is made up of 15 amino acids. The CDR3 region is CASSYSGGGSEKLFF. Here the CDR3 DNA reads TGTGCCAGCAGTTACTCGGGGGGAGGGAGCGAAAAACTGTTTTTT.

The J gene is TRBJ2-1, the V gene TRBV9, with TRBD2 matching over 10 bases. The germline CDR1 and CDR2 sequences are SGDLS and YYNGEE. CDR3 length: 18 amino acids. V was clipped by 0 bases and J by 2 bases; unmatched bases: 8. CDR3 sequence (DNA): TGTGCCAGCAGCGTAGGGGGCGCGGGGACTAGCGCCTACAATGAGCAGTTCTTC. This translates into CASSVGGAGTSAYNEQFF.

This chain joins TRBV4-1 and TRBJ2-4; 7 bases fit TRBD2. CDR1 MGHRA and CDR2 YSYEKL come from the germline V gene. The trim removed 0 bases at V and 15 bases at J, leaving 14 bases unmatched. The CDR3 is made up of 15 amino acids. In nucleotides, the CDR3 is TGCGCCAGCAGCCAAGATAAGTCTAGCGGAAAAGGGTGGTACTTC. It is translated as CASSQDKSSGKGWYF.

The rearrangement links TRBV11-3 to TRBJ1-1; the D is unclear. CDR1 SGHNT and CDR2 YENEEA come from the germline V gene. The CDR3 runs to 13 residues. The V end lost 5 bases, the J end lost 3 bases, and 10 bases lay between the germline ends. CDR3 sequence (DNA): TGTGCCAGCAGCCCCGCCCGGGACACTGAAGCTTTCTTT. Its protein product is CASSPARDTEAFF.

The chain has TRBV6-5 and TRBJ2-5, with TRBD1 as a possible D gene (6 bases). Trimming cost V 4 bases and J 5 bases, with 11 bases left between them. Germline lookup yields CDR1 MNHEY and CDR2 SVGAGI. The length of the CDR3 is 13 residues. Here the CDR3 DNA reads TGTGCCAGCAGTTTCAGGACAGTCGAGACCCAGTACTTC. It specifies CASSFRTVETQYF.

This clone was seen just once. This chain joins TRBV27 and TRBJ2-7; D is possibly TRBD2 (6 bases). Germline loops: CDR1 MNHEY, CDR2 SMNVEV (reference sequence). This CDR3 has 13 residues. Trimming took 6 bases from V and 6 from J, leaving 15 bases between them. The CDR3 coding sequence is TGTGCCAGCAGCCCCGGGTGGGGGGTCGAGCAGTACTTC. As protein: CASSPGWGVEQYF.

The rearrangement joins TRBV7-8 to TRBJ2-1; D unresolved. CDR3 length: 16 amino acids. With 4 bases removed from V and 2 bases from J, the gap between germline ends came to 15 bases. Germline lookup yields CDR1 SGHVS and CDR2 FQNEAQ. CDR3 sequence reads: CASSSTRSPTYNEQFF. DNA for the CDR3: TGTGCCAGCAGCTCGACGCGGTCTCCCACCTACAATGAGCAGTTCTTC.

CDR3 sequence reads: CASSFRGGKAINEQFF. The CDR3 region has the DNA TGTGCCAGCAGTTTTCGGGGGGGCAAAGCGATCAATGAGCAGTTCTTC. The chain carries TRBV27 and TRBJ2-1; 8 positions match TRBD2. Looked up from germline, CDR1 is MNHEY and CDR2 is SMNVEV (reference sequence). This CDR3 is built from 16 residues. The V segment lost 3 bases and the J segment 6 bases; nucleotides outside the gene matches: 10.

The V and J genes are TRBV7-2 and TRBJ1-3; D is ambiguous. The CDR3 is 15 residues long. V shed 2 bases and J shed 1 base, with 9 bases lying between them. CDR1 is SGHTA, CDR2 FQGNSA, per germline. CDR3 DNA: TGTGCCAGCAGCTTAATGTACTTATCTGGAAACACCATATATTTT. Translation gives CASSLMYLSGNTIYF.

The chain joins TRBV30 to TRBJ1-2, with D possibly TRBD1 on 5 matching bases. This CDR3 is 13 amino acids long. The V gene lost 2 bases and the J gene lost 7 bases, with 14 bases spanning the gap. Germline CDR1 is GTSNPN and CDR2 is SVGIG (reference sequence). The CDR3 loop reads CAWSRGPTTGYTF. As DNA, the CDR3 is TGTGCCTGGAGTAGGGGCCCGACCACTGGCTACACCTTC. Using reference TRBV30 and TRBJ1-2 for the parts outside the CDR3, the full variable domain is SQTIHQWPATLVQPVGSPLSLECTVEGTSNPNLYWYRQAAGRGLQLLFYSVGIGQISSEVPQNLSASRPQDRQFILSSKKLLLSDSGFYLCAWSRGPTTGYTFGSGTRLTVV.

The chain employs TRBV6-5 and TRBJ2-5; D is perhaps TRBD1 (6 bases). Per the germline V gene, CDR1 is MNHEY and CDR2 is SVGAGI. V was trimmed by 4 bases and J by 4 bases, leaving 10 bases between them. The CDR3 runs to 13 residues. CDR3 loop: CASSSQGRETQYF. In DNA, the CDR3 is TGTGCCAGCAGTTCCCAGGGGCGAGAGACCCAGTACTTC.

The genes are TRBV18 and TRBJ2-3; 10 nucleotides match TRBD2. With V trimmed by 3 bases and J by 4 bases, 7 bases remained unmatched. The germline V gene has CDR1 KGHSH and CDR2 LQKENI. The CDR3 is 16 residues long. The DNA for the CDR3 is TGTGCCAGCTCACCCCGGTTACTAGCGGGATCAGATACGCAGTATTTT. It yields the protein CASSPRLLAGSDTQYF.

The V gene is TRBV5-3, the J gene TRBJ2-2, with 7 positions matching TRBD2. TRBV5-3 is marked as an open reading frame, function uncertain. The J segment lost 5 bases and the V segment lost 1 base, leaving 20 bases of the junction unmatched. This CDR3 contains 20 residues. The CDR3 coding sequence is TGTGCCAGAAGCTTGAGGTCTGGAGCACCCGGGACTAAGAAAACCGGGGAGCTGTTTTTT. Translation gives CARSLRSGAPGTKKTGELFF.

The chain combines TRBV28 with TRBJ1-2, with 8 bases matching TRBD1. Germline CDR1 MDHEN, CDR2 SYDVKM. This CDR3 is 14 amino acids long. The J segment lost 4 bases and the V segment lost 8 bases, leaving 9 bases of the junction unmatched. CDR3 loop: CASGMDRAAYGYTF. Written as DNA, the CDR3 is TGTGCCAGCGGAATGGACAGGGCTGCCTATGGCTACACCTTC.

The chain couples TRBV7-9 to TRBJ2-3; TRBD1 might be the D (6 bases). This CDR3 has 15 amino acids. V dropped 3 bases and J dropped 2 bases, with 12 bases sitting between them. Germline CDR1 is SEHNR and CDR2 is FQNEAQ (reference sequence). CDR3 amino acids: CASSFGQGSTDTQYF. The DNA for the CDR3 is TGTGCCAGCAGCTTTGGGCAGGGGTCCACAGATACGCAGTATTTT.

This clone appeared once. The V gene is TRBV7-8, the J gene TRBJ2-1; 7 bases line up with TRBD2. Trimming cost V 2 bases and J 7 bases; bases outside gene matches: 11. CDR3 size: 16 residues. Germline CDR1 reads SGHVS; CDR2 reads FQNEAQ. DNA for the CDR3: TGTGCCAGCAGCTTATCGTGGCTAGCGGCCAGGAATGAGCAGTTCTTC. Protein: CASSLSWLAARNEQFF.

J is TRBJ2-7 and V is TRBV7-2; D is perhaps TRBD1 (6 bases). This CDR3 is 14 amino acids long. V lost 1 base, J lost 7 bases, and 14 bases lay in between. Germline V gene lookup returns CDR1 SGHTA and CDR2 FQGNSA. Here the CDR3 DNA reads TGTGCCAGCAGCTTAGACAGGGTTTTGGTGGAGCAGTACTTC. This codes for CASSLDRVLVEQYF.

The rearrangement joins TRBV10-3 to TRBJ2-2; D possibly corresponds to TRBD1 (7 bases). Deletions cut 10 bases from V and 0 bases from J, with 9 bases between. This CDR3 comprises 13 residues. Germline V gene sequence: CDR1 ENHRY, CDR2 SYGVKD. CDR3 coding DNA: TGTGCCAGCGGGACAGCGAACACCGGGGAGCTGTTTTTT. Protein product: CASGTANTGELFF.

The chain uses TRBV7-3 and TRBJ2-4; TRBD2 aligns across 9 bases. V shed 2 bases, J shed 9 bases, and the junction held 5 bases outside the gene matches. CDR1 and CDR2 from the germline V gene are SGHTA and FQGTGA. This CDR3 spans 14 amino acids. CDR3 in DNA: TGTGCCAGCAGCTTAGTCGGGCGGGGGGGCATTCAGTACTTC. Amino acids: CASSLVGRGGIQYF.

V is TRBV10-2 and J is TRBJ2-3; TRBD2 agrees at 8 bases. Germline trimming cut 3 bases from V and 2 bases from J; bases unmatched to any gene: 13. The CDR3 sequence is 18 residues long. The germline V gene has CDR1 WSHSY and CDR2 SAAADI. CDR3 amino acids: CASSEYALLRGDTDTQYF. In DNA form, the CDR3 reads TGCGCCAGCAGTGAATATGCCCTCTTGCGGGGGGACACAGATACGCAGTATTTT.

This clone was detected once. The V call is TRBV7-9, the J call TRBJ2-1; the D is unclear. Deletions cut 6 bases from V and 13 bases from J, with 4 bases between. Germline V CDR1 and CDR2: SEHNR, FQNEAQ (reference sequence). The CDR3 length is 8 residues. CDR3 nucleotides: TGTGCCAGCAGTCCTCAGTTCTTC. Translated, it gives CASSPQFF. Complete variable domain (other parts from reference TRBV7-9 and TRBJ2-1): DTGVSQNPRHKITKRGQNVTFRCDPISEHNRLYWYRQTLGQGPEFLTYFQNEAQLEKSRLLSDRFSAERPKGSFSTLEIQRTEQGDSAMYLCASSPQFFGPGTRLTVL.

Only one count was recorded for this clone. CDR3 residues: CASSYGGAQSGNTIYF. CDR3 coding DNA: TGTGCCAGCAGTTACGGTGGGGCCCAATCTGGAAACACCATATATTTT. V and J are TRBV6-5 and TRBJ1-3, with D possibly being TRBD1 (5 bases). The CDR3 is made up of 16 amino acids. Trimming took off 2 bases at V and 1 base at J, with 12 bases between the two ends. Germline V CDR1 and CDR2: MNHEY, SVGAGI.

In this sample, this clone turned up a few times. The rearrangement links TRBV20-1 to TRBJ1-1; D gene ambiguous. Trimming removed 4 bases from V and 6 bases from J, with 6 bases in between. The CDR3 has 10 amino acids. The germline CDR1 and CDR2 sequences are DFQATT and SNEGSKA (reference sequence). CDR3 bases: TGCAGTGCTATACTGGCTGAAGCTTTCTTT. It is translated as CSAILAEAFF.

The chain uses TRBV7-9 and TRBJ2-1; D not certain. The CDR3 is 12 amino acids. CDR1 and CDR2 from the germline V gene are SEHNR and FQNEAQ (reference sequence). The V end lost 6 bases, the J end lost 8 bases, and 11 bases lay between the germline ends. Here the CDR3 reads CASRAGTYEQFF. The CDR3 nucleotides read TGTGCCAGCAGGGCAGGAACGTATGAGCAGTTCTTC.